What follows are 22 T cell receptor beta chains derived from one specimen sequenced in a study of cytomegalovirus exposure and HLA in healthy donors. Vbeta (60) and Jbeta (13) primers were used in the PCR. Clones were read by immunoSEQ multiplex PCR, and TCRdb kept only the in-frame ones, dropping some. The profile shows over 150,000 clones, around 75% of them singletons. Sequenced input: PBMCs. These receptors came from a male donor in good health and CMV-seronegative.

J is TRBJ1-3 and V is TRBV7-2; D possibly corresponds to TRBD1 (6 bases). CDR3 length: 13 residues. Germline assignment: CDR1 SGHTA and CDR2 FQGNSA. V lost 5 bases and J 4 bases, leaving 9 bases between the germline ends. The CDR3 sequence: CASSQGYGNTIYF. CDR3 sequence (DNA): TGTGCCAGCAGCCAGGGGTACGGAAACACCATATATTTT.

The chain is built from TRBV5-4 and TRBJ2-3, with D unclear. Germline-derived CDR1 and CDR2 are SGHNT and YYREEE (reference sequence). Trimming pared 4 bases from V and 2 bases from J, leaving 20 bases between. This CDR3 contains 17 residues. The CDR3 spells CASSPRHLQGSTDTQYF. The CDR3 nucleotides read TGTGCCAGCAGCCCGAGACACTTACAAGGATCCACAGATACGCAGTATTTT.

The chain joins TRBV25-1 to TRBJ2-1, with 7 bases fitting TRBD1. The CDR3 runs 15 residues. The V gene's germline CDR1 is MGHDK and CDR2 SYGVNS. V was clipped by 4 bases and J by 8 bases; unmatched bases: 11. The CDR3 sequence: CASSVHRGESDEQFF. CDR3 in DNA: TGTGCCAGCAGTGTCCACAGGGGAGAATCGGATGAGCAGTTCTTC.

This clone has just a few counts. This sequence joins TRBV13 and TRBJ2-7; D is undetermined. Trimming left V 5 bases short and J 0 bases short, with 5 bases between. This CDR3 is built from 12 residues. The V gene's germline CDR1 is PRHDT and CDR2 FYEKMQ (reference sequence). CDR3 in DNA: TGTGCCAGCAGCCGTATCTCCTACGAGCAGTACTTC. Translated, it gives CASSRISYEQYF.

This CDR3 is CASSYRVGYEQYF. The CDR3 DNA follows: TGTGCCAGCAGTTACCGAGTCGGCTACGAGCAGTACTTC. V usage is TRBV6-5 and J usage is TRBJ2-7; D is ambiguous. Per the germline V gene, CDR1 is MNHEY and CDR2 is SVGAGI. This CDR3 spans 13 amino acids. V lost 2 bases and J lost 3, with 8 bases in between.

This clone was seen just once. This chain connects TRBV28 to TRBJ2-1, with 7 bases that match TRBD2. Germline-derived CDR1 and CDR2 are MDHEN and SYDVKM. This CDR3 spans 14 amino acids. Trimming at V came to 7 bases and at J to 4 bases, leaving 7 bases not matched to a gene. The CDR3 loop is CASTRRAGYNEQFF. The CDR3 DNA follows: TGTGCCAGCACCCGCCGAGCGGGGTACAATGAGCAGTTCTTC.

This sequence joins TRBV18 and TRBJ2-3, with a tentative D call TRBD1 (5 bases). CDR1 is KGHSH and CDR2 is LQKENI in the germline V gene. Trimming stripped 2 bases from V and 5 bases from J, with 5 bases between. The CDR3 totals 12 residues. CDR3 coding DNA: TGTGCCAGCTCACCAAGGGGAGATACGCAGTATTTT. This gives the protein CASSPRGDTQYF. Full variable domain (missing parts from reference TRBV18 and TRBJ2-3): NAGVMQNPRHLVRRRGQEARLRCSPMKGHSHVYWYRQLPEEGLKFMVYLQKENIIDESGMPKERFSAEFPKEGPSILRIQQVVRGDSAAYFCASSPRGDTQYFGPGTRLTVL.

This clone was found once. The chain links TRBV11-2 to TRBJ2-3; 9 bases are shared with TRBD2. The junction had 16 bases not matched to a gene; V was cut back by 5 bases and J by 10 bases. This CDR3 comprises 16 residues. CDR1 and CDR2 (germline): SGHAT, FQNNGV. The CDR3 spells CASSHSGGRDYMAQYF. The CDR3 region has the DNA TGTGCCAGCAGCCACAGCGGGGGGCGAGACTATATGGCGCAGTATTTT. Variable domain in full (rest from reference TRBV11-2 and TRBJ2-3): EAGVAQSPRYKIIEKRQSVAFWCNPISGHATLYWYQQILGQGPKLLIQFQNNGVVDDSQLPKDRFSAERLKGVDSTLKIQPAKLEDSAVYLCASSHSGGRDYMAQYFGPGTRLTVL.

A single count supports this clone. The chain combines TRBV30 with TRBJ2-3, with a tentative D call TRBD1 (5 bases). The ends were cut back, 8 bases at V and 0 bases at J, with 6 bases in the middle. Germline CDR1 GTSNPN, CDR2 SVGIG (reference sequence). This CDR3 has 11 amino acids. The DNA of the CDR3 is TGTGCCGGGGCTAGCACAGATACGCAGTATTTT. Encoded protein: CAGASTDTQYF. The whole variable domain, remainder taken from reference TRBV30 and TRBJ2-3, is SQTIHQWPATLVQPVGSPLSLECTVEGTSNPNLYWYRQAAGRGLQLLFYSVGIGQISSEVPQNLSASRPQDRQFILSSKKLLLSDSGFYLCAGASTDTQYFGPGTRLTVL.

The V gene is TRBV18, the J gene TRBJ2-3, with TRBD1 identical over 7 bases. The V and J ends lost 3 bases and 0 bases, in that order; junction bases with no gene match: 3. Germline CDR1 KGHSH, CDR2 LQKENI. The CDR3 runs to 15 residues. The CDR3 loop reads CASSPGQVSTDTQYF. The CDR3 region has the DNA TGTGCCAGCTCACCCGGACAGGTTAGCACAGATACGCAGTATTTT.

V is TRBV6-5 and J is TRBJ2-3; 9 bases agree with TRBD2. CDR1 is MNHEY and CDR2 is SVGAGI in the germline V gene. The CDR3 spans 16 residues. V lost 0 bases, J lost 4 bases, and 5 bases stayed unmatched. The CDR3 region has the DNA TGTGCCAGCAGTTACTCTGGCGGGGGGGCTGCAGATACGCAGTATTTT. Protein: CASSYSGGGAADTQYF.

The genes are TRBV30 and TRBJ2-4; perhaps TRBD1 as D (8 bases). Germline V gene sequence: CDR1 GTSNPN, CDR2 SVGIG (reference sequence). V was pared by 2 bases and J by 5 bases, with 13 bases between. CDR3 length equals 14 residues. The chain's CDR3 is CAWSTGGGQNIQYF. The CDR3 bases are TGTGCCTGGAGTACAGGGGGGGGACAAAACATTCAGTACTTC.

This rearrangement joins TRBV5-8 to TRBJ1-5, with 7 bases fitting TRBD1. CDR3 length equals 14 residues. V lost 3 bases and J lost 4; bases outside the gene matches: 4. Per germline, CDR1 SGHTS and CDR2 YDEGEE. DNA of the CDR3: TGTGCCAGCAGCTACGGACAGGTTAATCAGCCCCAGCATTTT. This sequence encodes CASSYGQVNQPQHF.

This sequence joins TRBV7-2 and TRBJ1-2; TRBD1 aligns across 7 bases. After removal of 5 bases from V and 0 bases from J, the junction contained 9 bases not matched to a gene. The CDR3 runs 16 residues. Looked up from germline, CDR1 is SGHTA and CDR2 is FQGNSA. This CDR3 is CASSTTTGQTNYGYTF. CDR3 DNA sequence: TGTGCCAGCAGCACTACAACGGGACAGACTAACTATGGCTACACCTTC.

CDR3: CASSPLEGRNEQFF. CDR3 coding DNA: TGTGCCAGCTCACCCCTTGAGGGGAGGAATGAGCAGTTCTTC. The J gene is TRBJ2-1, the V gene TRBV18; D perhaps matches TRBD2 (6 bases). From germline, CDR1 is KGHSH and CDR2 LQKENI. CDR3 size: 14 residues. Trimming took 3 bases from V and 7 from J, leaving 13 bases between them.

V is TRBV7-2 and J is TRBJ1-5; the D is unclear. The ends were cut back, 2 bases at V and 0 bases at J, with 8 bases in the middle. This CDR3 has 15 amino acids. From germline, CDR1 is SGHTA and CDR2 FQGNSA. CDR3 protein: CASSLSGYSNQPQHF. Written as DNA, the CDR3 is TGTGCCAGCAGCTTATCAGGTTATAGCAATCAGCCCCAGCATTTT. The variable domain in full, completed from reference TRBV7-2 and TRBJ1-5, reads GAGVSQSPSNKVTEKGKDVELRCDPISGHTALYWYRQSLGQGLEFLIYFQGNSAPDKSGLPSDRFSAERTGGSVSTLTIQRTQQEDSAVYLCASSLSGYSNQPQHFGDGTRLSIL.

The chain recombines TRBV29-1 with TRBJ2-1; TRBD2 matches 10 bases. The V and J ends lost 6 bases and 4 bases, in that order; junction bases with no gene match: 12. The CDR3 contains 16 residues. Per the germline V gene, CDR1 is SQVTM and CDR2 is ANQGSEA. CDR3 protein: CSVIPRTSGAYNEQFF. In nucleotides, the CDR3 is TGCAGCGTGATTCCCCGGACTAGCGGAGCATACAATGAGCAGTTCTTC.

The genes are TRBV30 and TRBJ1-2; weak D call: TRBD1 (6 bases). The CDR3 has 14 amino acids. The V gene's germline CDR1 is GTSNPN and CDR2 SVGIG (reference sequence). Trimming stripped 0 bases from V and 2 bases from J, with 10 bases between. For the CDR3, the DNA is TGTGCCTGGAGTGTACCCGACAGGAACTATGGCTACACCTTC. It codes for CAWSVPDRNYGYTF.

This clone appeared a few times. The CDR3 sequence is CASWRTEAFF. CDR3 coding DNA: TGTGCCTCATGGCGGACTGAAGCTTTCTTT. The chain has TRBV30 and TRBJ1-1; D is ambiguous. Looked up from germline, CDR1 is GTSNPN and CDR2 is SVGIG (reference sequence). The CDR3 spans 10 residues. V shed 7 bases and J shed 5 bases, with 8 bases lying between them.

The chain is built from TRBV6-1 and TRBJ2-1; TRBD1 agrees at 10 bases. With V trimmed by 3 bases and J by 5 bases, 19 bases remained unmatched. The CDR3 length is 20 residues. Germline V gives CDR1 MNHNS, CDR2 SASEGT. Written as DNA, the CDR3 is TGTGCCAGCAGTGATTATAAGGGACAGGGGTACCGCGGCCGTAACAATGAGCAGTTCTTC. Translating gives CASSDYKGQGYRGRNNEQFF.

The chain uses TRBV9 and TRBJ2-7; tentatively, D is TRBD1 (7 bases). From germline, CDR1 is SGDLS and CDR2 YYNGEE. Trimming cost V 3 bases and J 7 bases, with 14 bases left between them. There are 13 residues in the CDR3. CDR3 amino acids: CASSAQGGREQYF. The CDR3 region has the DNA TGTGCCAGCAGCGCCCAGGGGGGAAGGGAGCAGTACTTC.

A remark on this clone: A read error may account for a junction end that differs from germline. The V call is TRBV7-9, the J call TRBJ1-6, with a weak D call TRBD1 (5 bases). Germline assignment: CDR1 SEHNR and CDR2 FQNEAQ (reference sequence). The CDR3 is 15 residues long. CDR3 DNA: TGTTCCAGCAGCTTACTAACAGGACATAATTCACCCCTCCACTTT. This gives the protein CSSSLLTGHNSPLHF.